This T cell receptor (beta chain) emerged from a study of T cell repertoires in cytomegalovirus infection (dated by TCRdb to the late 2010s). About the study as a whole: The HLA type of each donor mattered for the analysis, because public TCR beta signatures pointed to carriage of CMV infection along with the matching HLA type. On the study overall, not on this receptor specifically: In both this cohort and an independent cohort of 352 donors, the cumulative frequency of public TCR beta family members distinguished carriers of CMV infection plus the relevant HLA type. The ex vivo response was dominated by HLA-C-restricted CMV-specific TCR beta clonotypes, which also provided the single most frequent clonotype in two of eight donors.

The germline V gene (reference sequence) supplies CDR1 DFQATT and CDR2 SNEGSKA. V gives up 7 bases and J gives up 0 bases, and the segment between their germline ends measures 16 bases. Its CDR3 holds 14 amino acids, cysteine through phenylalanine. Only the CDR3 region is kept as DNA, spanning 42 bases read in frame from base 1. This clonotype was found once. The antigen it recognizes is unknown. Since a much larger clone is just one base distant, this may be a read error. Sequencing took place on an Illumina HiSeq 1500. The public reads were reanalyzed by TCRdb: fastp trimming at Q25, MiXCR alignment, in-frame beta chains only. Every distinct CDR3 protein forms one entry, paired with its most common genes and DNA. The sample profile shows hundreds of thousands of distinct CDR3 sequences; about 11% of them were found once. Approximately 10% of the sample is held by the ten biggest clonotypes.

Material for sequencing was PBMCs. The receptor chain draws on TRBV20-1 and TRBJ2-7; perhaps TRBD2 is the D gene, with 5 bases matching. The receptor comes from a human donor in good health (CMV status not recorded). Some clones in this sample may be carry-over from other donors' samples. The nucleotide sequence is TGCAGTGTGGGAAGGACTTCCAGCTCCTACGAGCAGTACTTC. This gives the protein CSVGRTSSSYEQYF.